The entry below describes one TCR beta chain. The draw for each donor consisted of a single 2.5 ml blood sample. These data belong to a study of monozygotic twins with inflammatory bowel disease. The CDR3 covers 13 residues. Germline V gene data show CDR1 as DFQATT and CDR2 as SNEGSKA (reference sequence). With the 5' RACE reads reprocessed, TCRdb shows one record per CDR3 protein and no DNA. This sample's clone table lists 300,000 to 350,000 distinct CDR3 sequences. J is TRBJ1-1 and V is TRBV20-1; as DNA is missing, the TRBD1 call by TCRdb cannot be tested. The origin of this receptor is a human donor with ulcerative colitis or Crohn's disease, or a healthy co-twin of an affected twin (not recorded which). The sequenced sample consisted of blood. The CDR3 protein is CSDFGQGGTEAFF.